The 21 T cell receptor beta chains presented below share a single source sample, sequenced in a study of Graves' ophthalmopathy and Graves' hyperthyroidism. Researchers took RNA transcripts and amplified TCR beta CDR3 regions from them. The authors performed first-round RT-PCR with HTBI primers and then a second-round multiplex PCR. TCRdb ran MiXCR on the multiplex PCR reads and lists one entry per CDR3 protein. The table shows 200,000 to 250,000 distinct CDR3 sequences, with around 50% occurring only once. Sequencing was performed on peripheral blood. The receptor set was obtained from an adult man with Graves' ophthalmopathy.

V and J are TRBV2 and TRBJ1-1, with D possibly being TRBD1 (6 bases). Germline V gene lookup returns CDR1 SNHLY and CDR2 FYNNEI. Trimming stripped 6 bases from V and 0 bases from J, with 11 bases between. The CDR3 has 14 residues. CDR3 in DNA: TGTGCCAGCAGGCAGGGGCTTATGAACACTGAAGCTTTCTTT. Amino acids: CASRQGLMNTEAFF. Drawing the rest from reference TRBV2 and TRBJ1-1, the complete variable domain is EPEVTQTPSHQVTQMGQEVILRCVPISNHLYFYWYRQILGQKVEFLVSFYNNEISEKSEIFDDQFSVERPDGSNFTLKIRSTKLEDSAMYFCASRQGLMNTEAFFGQGTRLTVV.

The sample holds a few counts of this clonotype. The chain uses TRBV19 and TRBJ2-7; TRBD1 matches at 8 bases. V shed 4 bases, J shed 3 bases, and the junction held 2 bases outside the gene matches. This CDR3 region has 13 residues. Germline loops: CDR1 LNHDA, CDR2 SQIVND (reference sequence). The CDR3 spells CASSTTGGYEQYF. CDR3 nucleotides: TGTGCCAGTAGTACAACAGGGGGCTACGAGCAGTACTTC. Combining the CDR3 with reference TRBV19 and TRBJ2-7 gives the whole variable domain DGGITQSPKYLFRKEGQNVTLSCEQNLNHDAMYWYRQDPGQGLRLIYYSQIVNDFQKGDIAEGYSVSREKKESFPLTVTSAQKNPTAFYLCASSTTGGYEQYFGPGTRLTVT.

A word on this clonotype: A much bigger clone sits one base away, suggesting this may be a read error. This chain joins TRBV2 and TRBJ1-2, with 8 bases aligning to TRBD1. CDR3 length: 17 amino acids. V dropped 3 bases and J dropped 4; count of bases not matched to a gene: 13. Germline assignment: CDR1 SNHLY and CDR2 FYNNEI. CDR3 in DNA: TGTGCCAGCAGTGACATTGGCAGGGGGCTTGATAGCTATGGCTACACCTTC. This translates into CASSDIGRGLDSYGYTF.

This rearrangement joins TRBV2 to TRBJ2-7; 11 nucleotides agree with TRBD1. This CDR3 has 14 amino acids. Germline V gives CDR1 SNHLY, CDR2 FYNNEI. The J segment lost 1 base and the V segment lost 6 bases, leaving 2 bases of the junction unmatched. The CDR3: CASSRDRGSYEQYF. The CDR3, as DNA: TGTGCCAGCAGCCGGGACAGGGGGTCCTACGAGCAGTACTTC.

This clonotype came up once. A much larger clone lies one base from this, so it may be a read error. The chain has TRBV29-1 and TRBJ1-2; D might be TRBD1 (5 bases). Per germline, CDR1 SQVTM and CDR2 ANQGSEA. The germline V and J ends were trimmed by 4 bases and 6 bases, with 15 bases remaining between them. The CDR3 has 13 amino acids. The DNA of the CDR3 is TGCAGCGTTGGCCAGGGCCGGTTTAATGGCTACACCTTC. Protein: CSVGQGRFNGYTF.

J is TRBJ1-2 and V is TRBV20-1; weak D call: TRBD1 (5 bases). The CDR3 extends over 15 amino acids. The V end lost 6 bases, the J end lost 2 bases, and 19 bases lay between the germline ends. Germline lookup yields CDR1 DFQATT and CDR2 SNEGSKA (reference sequence). Here the CDR3 reads CSAPDSGTVNYGYTF. The DNA of the CDR3 is TGCAGTGCGCCGGACTCCGGGACGGTGAACTATGGCTACACCTTC.

This clonotype was seen repeatedly, ten times or more. The J gene is TRBJ1-2, the V gene TRBV10-3; 7 nucleotides line up with TRBD1. There are 13 residues in the CDR3. The germline V gene encodes CDR1 ENHRY and CDR2 SYGVKD. With 10 bases clipped from V and 2 bases from J, the junction kept 7 bases outside the gene matches. CDR3 residues: CASSGGGNYGYTF. The CDR3 DNA reads TGTGCCAGCAGCGGAGGGGGCAACTATGGCTACACCTTC.

This clonotype was seen only a few times. The chain's CDR3 is CAISESGQFNTEAFF. The CDR3, as DNA: TGTGCCATCAGTGAGTCGGGGCAGTTTAACACTGAAGCTTTCTTT. The V call is TRBV10-3, the J call TRBJ1-1; tentatively, D is TRBD1 (5 bases). Per germline, CDR1 ENHRY and CDR2 SYGVKD. The CDR3 consists of 15 residues. Trimming removed 0 bases from V and 2 bases from J, with 10 bases in between.

The rearrangement links TRBV24-1 to TRBJ1-1, with 10 bases matching TRBD1. This CDR3 comprises 14 residues. Germline CDR1 KGHDR, CDR2 SFDVKD. The V and J ends lost 4 bases and 5 bases, in that order; junction bases with no gene match: 3. In nucleotides, the CDR3 is TGTGCCACCAGTGAGGGGGACAGGGGAACTGAAGCTTTCTTT. Translated: CATSEGDRGTEAFF.

CDR3: CAIGKLARGEQYF. The CDR3 DNA follows: TGTGCCATCGGTAAACTAGCGAGGGGGGAGCAGTACTTC. J is TRBJ2-7 and V is TRBV6-5, with D tentatively TRBD2 (7 bases). Trimming left V 10 bases short and J 7 bases short, with 20 bases between. The CDR3 loop spans 13 amino acids. In germline, CDR1 is MNHEY, CDR2 SVGAGI.

This clonotype has just one count. This chain links TRBV7-3 with TRBJ2-5, with 9 positions matching TRBD1. V dropped 2 bases and J dropped 3; count of bases not matched to a gene: 13. The CDR3 extends over 18 amino acids. Germline assignment: CDR1 SGHTA and CDR2 FQGTGA. CDR3 region: CASSLVQGTGISEETQYF. The CDR3 nucleotides read TGTGCCAGCAGCTTAGTGCAGGGGACAGGGATTTCTGAAGAGACCCAGTACTTC.

CDR3 residues: CSVPEVRKDSSNQPQHF. CDR3 nucleotides: TGCAGTGTTCCAGAAGTAAGAAAAGACAGTAGCAATCAGCCCCAGCATTTT. The J gene is TRBJ1-5, the V gene TRBV20-1, with D tentatively TRBD1 (5 bases). The germline gives CDR1 DFQATT, CDR2 SNEGSKA (reference sequence). This CDR3 spans 17 amino acids. The germline V and J ends were trimmed by 7 bases and 0 bases, with 22 bases remaining between them.

The J gene is TRBJ1-5, the V gene TRBV6-5, with a tentative D call TRBD1 (5 bases). The V gene lost 7 bases and the J gene lost 0 bases, with 13 bases spanning the gap. The CDR3 covers 15 residues. The germline V gene has CDR1 MNHEY and CDR2 SVGAGI. CDR3 region: CASNRGAYSNQPQHF. CDR3 nucleotide sequence: TGTGCCAGCAACCGGGGCGCTTATAGCAATCAGCCCCAGCATTTT.

This rearrangement joins TRBV6-1 to TRBJ1-2; D not resolved. The V and J ends lost 1 base and 10 bases respectively, with 16 bases between them. The germline V gene encodes CDR1 MNHNS and CDR2 SASEGT. This CDR3 has 14 residues. As DNA, the CDR3 is TGTGCCAGCAGTGAAGGCGGGCAGTCTTCCATCTACACCTTC. Translating gives CASSEGGQSSIYTF.

The table lists this clonotype with a few counts. V usage is TRBV20-1 and J usage is TRBJ2-7; TRBD1 is a possible D gene (5 bases). This CDR3 is built from 13 residues. V lost 7 bases and J lost 5, with 18 bases in between. Germline assignment: CDR1 DFQATT and CDR2 SNEGSKA (reference sequence). CDR3 sequence reads: CSGVWAGRHEQYF. The CDR3 nucleotides read TGCAGTGGCGTCTGGGCAGGGCGCCACGAGCAGTACTTC.

In this sample, this clonotype turned up a few times. The chain employs TRBV5-1 and TRBJ1-6, with D perhaps TRBD1 (6 bases). CDR3 length: 16 amino acids. Between the trimmed V and J ends, which lost 0 bases and 4 bases, there was a span of 11 bases. Germline lookup yields CDR1 SGHRS and CDR2 YFSETQ. The DNA for the CDR3 is TGCGCCAGCAGCTTGGCCGGGACAAGATATAATTCACCCCTCCACTTT. Translation gives CASSLAGTRYNSPLHF.

The rearrangement uses TRBV2 and TRBJ1-1; D is unclear. V lost 7 bases, J lost 1 base, and 10 bases lay in between. Germline V gene data show CDR1 as SNHLY and CDR2 as FYNNEI. This CDR3 contains 13 residues. CDR3: CASISTANTEAFF. The CDR3 nucleotides read TGTGCCAGCATCTCGACGGCGAACACTGAAGCTTTCTTT. The entire variable domain, with the rest obtained from reference TRBV2 and TRBJ1-1, is as follows: EPEVTQTPSHQVTQMGQEVILRCVPISNHLYFYWYRQILGQKVEFLVSFYNNEISEKSEIFDDQFSVERPDGSNFTLKIRSTKLEDSAMYFCASISTANTEAFFGQGTRLTVV.

With respect to this clonotype: This may come from a read error, since a much larger clone is one base off. The V and J genes are TRBV10-3 and TRBJ2-7; 12 nucleotides agree with TRBD2. V lost 3 bases to trimming and J lost 6 bases; unmatched junction nucleotides: 3. CDR1 is ENHRY and CDR2 is SYGVKD in the germline V gene. The CDR3 length is 14 residues. The CDR3 DNA reads TGTGCCATCAGTGATCTAGCGGGAGGGTGCGAGCAGTACTTC. This encodes CAISDLAGGCEQYF.

The rearrangement joins TRBV12-3 or TRBV12-4 to TRBJ1-5; no clear D. Trimming removed 2 bases at V and 5 bases at J, with 7 bases between. CDR3 length equals 13 residues. The CDR3 sequence: CASSLNGYQPQHF. As DNA, the CDR3 is TGTGCCAGCAGTTTAAACGGTTATCAGCCCCAGCATTTT.

This clonotype was seen more than once but under ten times. This sequence joins TRBV19 and TRBJ1-2, with 8 nucleotides matching TRBD1. Germline assignment: CDR1 LNHDA and CDR2 SQIVND (reference sequence). J was trimmed by 4 bases and V by 7 bases; bases with no gene match: 8. There are 14 residues in the CDR3. CDR3 residues: CASTIRDRTYGYTF. In DNA, the CDR3 is TGTGCCAGTACCATCCGGGACAGGACCTATGGCTACACCTTC.

The V gene is TRBV7-2, the J gene TRBJ2-5, with no clear D. Germline-derived CDR1 and CDR2 are SGHTA and FQGNSA. The CDR3 runs to 12 residues. The V gene lost 0 bases and the J gene lost 7 bases, with 6 bases spanning the gap. The CDR3 nucleotides are TGTGCCAGCAGCTTAGCGACGGGGACCCAGTACTTC. Translating gives CASSLATGTQYF.